This T cell receptor beta chain appears in the sequencing data of a study of cytomegalovirus exposure and HLA in healthy donors. Germline V gene lookup returns CDR1 MRHNA and CDR2 SNTAGT. The CDR3 is made up of 15 amino acids. The ends were cut back, 0 bases at V and 7 bases at J, with 13 bases in the middle. Primers for the PCR totalled 60 Vbeta and 13 Jbeta. The table came from immunoSEQ multiplex PCR; TCRdb's copy has only in-frame clones and leaves some out. Of roughly 290,000 clones in the sample, 75% to 85% were seen once. The chain joins TRBV6-4 to TRBJ2-1; TRBD2 is a possible D gene (6 bases). The source of this sequence is a girl aged 2 to 9 in good health and CMV-seronegative. The material sequenced was PBMCs. The CDR3, as DNA: TGTGCCAGCAGTGACTCGATTTCGGGGGAAAATGAGCAGTTCTTC. Amino acid sequence: CASSDSISGENEQFF.